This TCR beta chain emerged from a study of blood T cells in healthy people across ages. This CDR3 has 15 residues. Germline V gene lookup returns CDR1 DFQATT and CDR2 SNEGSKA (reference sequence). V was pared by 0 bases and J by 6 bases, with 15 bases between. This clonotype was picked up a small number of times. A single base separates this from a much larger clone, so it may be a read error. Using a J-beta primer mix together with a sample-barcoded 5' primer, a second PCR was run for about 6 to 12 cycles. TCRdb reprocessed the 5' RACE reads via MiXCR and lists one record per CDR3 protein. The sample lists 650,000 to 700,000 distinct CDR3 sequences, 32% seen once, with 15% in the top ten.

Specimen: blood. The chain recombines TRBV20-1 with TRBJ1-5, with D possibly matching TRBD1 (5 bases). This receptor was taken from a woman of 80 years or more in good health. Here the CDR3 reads CSARDQGRSSQPQHF. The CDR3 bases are TGCAGTGCTAGAGATCAGGGCAGGAGTAGTCAGCCCCAGCATTTT.